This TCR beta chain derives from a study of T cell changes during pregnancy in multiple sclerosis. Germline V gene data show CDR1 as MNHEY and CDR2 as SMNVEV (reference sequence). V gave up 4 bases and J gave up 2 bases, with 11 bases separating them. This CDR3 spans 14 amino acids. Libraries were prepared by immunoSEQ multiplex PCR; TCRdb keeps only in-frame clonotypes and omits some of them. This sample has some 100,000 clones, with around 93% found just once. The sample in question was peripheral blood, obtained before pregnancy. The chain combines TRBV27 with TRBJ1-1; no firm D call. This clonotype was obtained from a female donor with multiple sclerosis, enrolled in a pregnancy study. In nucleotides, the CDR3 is TGTGCCAGCAGTTACTCAGGCCCCAACACTGAAGCTTTCTTT. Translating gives CASSYSGPNTEAFF.